These T cell receptor beta chains were read from a single sample in a study of cytotoxic CD8 clonotypes in ibrutinib-treated CLL. Method: immunoSEQ multiplex PCR; TCRdb's copy keeps in-frame clones and lacks some. The sample includes around 33,000 clones, 49% seen only once; the top ten take approximately 17%. Sample: PBMCs, taken before ibrutinib treatment. All receptors derive from a human donor with chronic lymphocytic leukemia. The conserved cysteine and the conserved F or W are not part of the CDR3 here. Fields, in order: V gene, J gene, CDR3 length, CDR3 protein.

TRBV6-5	TRBJ2-5	11	ASSPPGAETQY
TRBV5-4	TRBJ2-4	13	ASSGDREDKNIQY
TRBV28	TRBJ2-5	14	ASSRNSGTHYVTQY
TRBV18	TRBJ1-1	12	ASSPSIEGSEAF
TRBV5-1	TRBJ2-5	15	ASSLAVGQGSVETQY
TRBV5-1	TRBJ1-3	12	ASSQGATGNTIY
TRBV5-4	TRBJ2-2	14	ASSLVGGGTTGELF
TRBV28	TRBJ2-7	10	ASSFIRAEQY
TRBV5-4	TRBJ1-1	17	ASNRWGTGQGMRNTEAF
TRBV6-1	TRBJ2-5	13	ASSGGLASIETQY
TRBV5-1	TRBJ2-7	11	ASSKEDSYEQY
TRBV18	TRBJ2-7	10	ASSSQDYEQY
TRBV18	TRBJ2-1	13	ASSPTGTQYNEQF
TRBV7-9	TRBJ2-7	11	ASSPARSYEQY
TRBV6-7	TRBJ2-5	13	ASSGTRCDPETQY
TRBV29-1	TRBJ2-7	12	SASGTGSSYEQY
TRBV7-9	TRBJ1-2	13	ASSLRGRGNYGYT
TRBV5-1	TRBJ2-1	10	ASSFLSNEQF
TRBV9	TRBJ2-4	15	ASSVDLAGGPTNIQY